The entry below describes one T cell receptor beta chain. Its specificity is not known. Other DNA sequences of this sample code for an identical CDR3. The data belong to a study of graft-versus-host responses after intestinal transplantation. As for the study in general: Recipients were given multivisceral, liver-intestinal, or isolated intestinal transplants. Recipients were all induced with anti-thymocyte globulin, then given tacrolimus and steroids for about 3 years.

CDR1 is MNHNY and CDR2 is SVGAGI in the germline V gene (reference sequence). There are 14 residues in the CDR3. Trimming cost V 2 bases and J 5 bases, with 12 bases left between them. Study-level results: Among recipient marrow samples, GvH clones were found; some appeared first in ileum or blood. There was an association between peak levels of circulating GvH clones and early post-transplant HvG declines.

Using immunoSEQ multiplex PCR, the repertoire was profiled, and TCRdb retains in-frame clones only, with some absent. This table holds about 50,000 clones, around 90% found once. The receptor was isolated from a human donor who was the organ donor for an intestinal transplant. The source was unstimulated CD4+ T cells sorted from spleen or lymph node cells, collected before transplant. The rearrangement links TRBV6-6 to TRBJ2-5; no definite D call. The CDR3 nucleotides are TGTGCCAGCAGTTACCTTCTGGCCGGTGAGACCCAGTACTTC. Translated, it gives CASSYLLAGETQYF.